The rows below give T cell receptor beta chains drawn from one sample of a study of PD-1 blockade in classical Hodgkin lymphoma. Data came from immunoSEQ multiplex PCR; TCRdb stores just in-frame clones and leaves some out. The sample carries nearly 60,000 clones, less than 95% recorded once. The sample here was peripheral blood mononuclear cells (PBMCs), taken before the second cycle of nivolumab. The receptors originated from a human donor with classical Hodgkin lymphoma. The CDR3 runs from the conserved cysteine through the conserved F or W. D genes are given only for firm matches. A row's size may be missing; if present it is once, few, many or a size class.

DNA,CDR3,V,J,size,D
TGTGCCACTATTATGGTGGGGCAGGGGGGAACCGGGGAGCTGTTTTTT,CATIMVGQGGTGELFF,TRBV19,TRBJ2-2,.,.
TGTGCCAGCAGTGATTTAGGCGGGAAATTCTCTGGAGACACCATATATTTT,CASSDLGGKFSGDTIYF,TRBV6-1,TRBJ1-3,.,.
TGCGCCAGCAGCCAAGAGGACAGGGGGGCAGATACGCAGTATTTT,CASSQEDRGADTQYF,TRBV4-1,TRBJ2-3,.,TRBD1
TGTGCCAGCAGCTTAGGCAGGTGGGCTGCGGATGAGCAGTTCTTC,CASSLGRWAADEQFF,TRBV7-3,TRBJ2-1,.,.
TGTGCCAGCAGTTACCAGGGGTGGGAGAATGAAAAACTGTTTTTT,CASSYQGWENEKLFF,TRBV6-5,TRBJ1-4,.,.
TGTGCCAGCAGCCCGACAGGGGGTAGCTATGGCTACACCTTC,CASSPTGGSYGYTF,TRBV7-9,TRBJ1-2,once,TRBD1
TGTGCCAGCAGCGCTGGACTAGCGGGGACGAACACCGGGGAGCTGTTTTTT,CASSAGLAGTNTGELFF,TRBV5-4,TRBJ2-2,.,TRBD2
TGCGCCAGCAGCTTGGTTGCTAGCGGGAGAGGGTCCAAAAACATTCAGTACTTC,CASSLVASGRGSKNIQYF,TRBV5-1,TRBJ2-4,.,TRBD2
TGTGCCAGCAGTGACGGGCCTTACTCTGGGGCCAACGTCCTGACTTTC,CASSDGPYSGANVLTF,TRBV6-4,TRBJ2-6,.,.
TGTGCCAGCAGCCCGGGGACTAGCGGGGGGGCCGGGGCAGATACGCAGTATTTT,CASSPGTSGGAGADTQYF,TRBV5-4,TRBJ2-3,.,TRBD2
TGTGCCAGCAGCCCCGGACAGGGAACCTATGGCTACACCTTC,CASSPGQGTYGYTF,TRBV4-2,TRBJ1-2,.,TRBD1
TGTGCCAGCAGTCCGGACACTTCTAGCAATCAGCCCCAGCATTTT,CASSPDTSSNQPQHF,TRBV2,TRBJ1-5,.,.
TGTGCCAGCAGCTTGGGACCGCGAAACACTGAAGCTTTCTTT,CASSLGPRNTEAFF,TRBV7-8,TRBJ1-1,.,.
TGTGCCAGCAGCTTATACGGGAGTAGAGAAAAACTGTTTTTT,CASSLYGSREKLFF,TRBV7-9,TRBJ1-4,.,.
TGCGCCAGCAGCTTGGGGGCTACGGCCAAAAACATTCAGTACTTC,CASSLGATAKNIQYF,TRBV5-1,TRBJ2-4,.,.
TGTGCCAGCAGCTTAGAGGGGGCGTCTAACTATGGCTACACCTTC,CASSLEGASNYGYTF,TRBV7-9,TRBJ1-2,few,TRBD1
TGTGCCAGCAGTTACGCCGATCTGCAGACTGAAGCTTTCTTT,CASSYADLQTEAFF,TRBV6-6,TRBJ1-1,.,.
TGTGCCAGCAAACGGACGGAAGGTGGATCGGAGACCCAGTACTTC,CASKRTEGGSETQYF,TRBV6-5,TRBJ2-5,once,.
TGTGCCAGCAGCCCCACAGGGCAGGTGTCTGGAAACACCATATATTTT,CASSPTGQVSGNTIYF,TRBV9,TRBJ1-3,.,.
TGTGCCAGCAGCGACTACAGGGGGTTTGGGTATGGCTACACCTTC,CASSDYRGFGYGYTF,TRBV7-9,TRBJ1-2,.,TRBD1
TGTGCCAGCAGCCAAGAAGACAGCTATGGCTACACCTTC,CASSQEDSYGYTF,TRBV14,TRBJ1-2,.,.
TGCGCCAGCAGCTTGGATCTAGCGGGGAACGGGGAGCTGTTTTTT,CASSLDLAGNGELFF,TRBV5-1,TRBJ2-2,.,TRBD2
TGTGCCAGCAGCTTGATGAGGACAGATCAGCCCCAGCATTTT,CASSLMRTDQPQHF,TRBV5-5,TRBJ1-5,.,.
TGTGCCAGCAGCCCCGTCGGCGAAGAGGGGGCCTATGGCTACACCTTC,CASSPVGEEGAYGYTF,TRBV7-3,TRBJ1-2,few,TRBD1
TGTGCCAGCAGCCACTACCGGGACCAAGAGACCCAGTACTTC,CASSHYRDQETQYF,TRBV14,TRBJ2-5,.,.
TGTGCCAGCAGCGAACCGGGACTAGCGGGAAATGAGCAGTTCTTC,CASSEPGLAGNEQFF,TRBV7-2,TRBJ2-1,.,TRBD2
TGTGCCAGCAGTGAAGGGACAGTATACTATGGCTACACCTTC,CASSEGTVYYGYTF,TRBV2,TRBJ1-2,.,.
TGTGCCAGCAGTGAATATAGTATGGTCCCCTATTATGGCTACACCTTC,CASSEYSMVPYYGYTF,TRBV6-1,TRBJ1-2,.,.
TGTGCCAGCTCACACCCCGGCCAGGGGGCTGGCTACGAGCAGTACTTC,CASSHPGQGAGYEQYF,TRBV18,TRBJ2-7,.,TRBD1
TGTGCCAGCAGCTTCTCCCTTTCTAACAATGAGCAGTTCTTC,CASSFSLSNNEQFF,TRBV7-6,TRBJ2-1,.,.
TGCGCCAGCAGCCACCCTGGGGGAGGGAACTACGAGCAGTACTTC,CASSHPGGGNYEQYF,TRBV4-1,TRBJ2-7,.,TRBD2
TGTGCCAGCAGCCAGAGGGGCTTGTCTAAGCTCGAGCAGTACTTC,CASSQRGLSKLEQYF,TRBV11-2,TRBJ2-7,.,.
TGTGCCAGCAGCCCCGGGGGAACCCTTAACTATGGCTACACCTTC,CASSPGGTLNYGYTF,TRBV11-2,TRBJ1-2,.,.
TGTGCCAGCGCCTACTACCGGTCGGGGGTCCACGAGCAGTACTTC,CASAYYRSGVHEQYF,TRBV7-8,TRBJ2-7,.,.
TGTGCCAGCAGCCCCAGCGGGGGAGCCTACGAGCAGTACTTC,CASSPSGGAYEQYF,TRBV7-9,TRBJ2-7,.,TRBD2
TGCGCCAGTTTTAGGAGGGGGCGTCACACTGAAGCTTTCTTT,CASFRRGRHTEAFF,TRBV5-1,TRBJ1-1,.,TRBD1
TGTGCCAGCAGCTTAGCGGACAGGGCGGACCAGTACTTC,CASSLADRADQYF,TRBV7-6,TRBJ2-7,.,TRBD1
TGTGCCACCTCATTGGACCTTCCGAGCGAAGCTTTCTTT,CATSLDLPSEAFF,TRBV2,TRBJ1-1,.,.
TGTGCCAGCAGTTCCTCCGACTATCCCGATTACAATGAGCAGTTCTTC,CASSSSDYPDYNEQFF,TRBV27,TRBJ2-1,.,.